The 18 T cell receptor beta chains given below trace back to one sample, sequenced in a study of CD8+CD57+ T cells in acquired aplastic anemia. For sequencing, patients were chosen who had shown expansion of CD8+CD57+ cells by flow cytometry. Genomic DNA was employed as the template in profiling TCR beta VDJ and CDR3. TCRdb reprocessed the reads via MiXCR and lists one record per CDR3 protein. The table lists 150,000 to 200,000 distinct CDR3 sequences, less than 50% of them singletons. Sequenced material: sorted CD4+, CD8+, or CD8+CD57+ T cells (not recorded which) from PBMCs. The source is a human donor with aplastic anemia.

Written as DNA, the CDR3 is TGTGCCAGCAGTTTATCGTCTGGAACTAATGAAAAACTGTTTTTT. Translating gives CASSLSSGTNEKLFF. This chain connects TRBV27 to TRBJ1-4; D is ambiguous. Trimming stripped 0 bases from V and 1 base from J, with 6 bases between. This CDR3 region has 15 residues. Germline-derived CDR1 and CDR2 are MNHEY and SMNVEV (reference sequence).

The rearrangement uses TRBV7-6 and TRBJ2-5; 7 bases fit TRBD2. Germline assignment: CDR1 SGHVS and CDR2 FNYEAQ. The CDR3 totals 15 residues. V dropped 0 bases and J dropped 3; count of bases not matched to a gene: 4. The CDR3 spells CASSLARGIKETQYF. In DNA, the CDR3 is TGTGCCAGCAGCTTAGCGCGGGGGATCAAAGAGACCCAGTACTTC.

This clonotype was counted ten times or more. This chain connects TRBV7-2 to TRBJ2-2; 7 nucleotides align to TRBD2. From germline, CDR1 is SGHTA and CDR2 FQGNSA. V was clipped by 0 bases and J by 3 bases; unmatched bases: 1. The CDR3 totals 15 residues. CDR3 sequence (DNA): TGTGCCAGCAGCTTAGCGGGAGGGGACACCGGGGAGCTGTTTTTT. Translation gives CASSLAGGDTGELFF.

This clonotype has just a few counts. At one end, the junction sequence differs from germline, possibly due to a read error. The rearrangement joins TRBV4-1 to TRBJ2-5; D is unclear. The germline V gene has CDR1 MGHRA and CDR2 YSYEKL. This CDR3 region has 15 residues. The CDR3 DNA follows: TGCGCCGGCAGCCAAGAGCCCCACACCCCGGAGACCCAGTACTTC. Residues: CAGSQEPHTPETQYF.

V gene TRBV10-3 combines with J gene TRBJ1-2; possible D gene TRBD1, 5 bases. The germline V gene encodes CDR1 ENHRY and CDR2 SYGVKD. The length of the CDR3 is 14 residues. The V gene lost 2 bases and the J gene lost 2 bases, with 9 bases spanning the gap. The DNA for the CDR3 is TGTGCCATCAGTGAGGTAAACAGGAACTATGGCTACACCTTC. Protein sequence: CAISEVNRNYGYTF.

The V call is TRBV10-3, the J call TRBJ1-5; TRBD1 matches 9 bases. In germline, CDR1 is ENHRY, CDR2 SYGVKD. Trimming removed 10 bases from V and 7 bases from J; junction bases left unmatched: 8. This CDR3 contains 13 residues. This CDR3 is CASGTGPRQPQHF. Here the CDR3 DNA reads TGTGCCAGTGGGACAGGGCCGCGCCAGCCCCAGCATTTT.

This clonotype was counted ten times or more. The chain uses TRBV9 and TRBJ2-1; 8 positions match TRBD2. CDR3 length equals 15 residues. Trimming cost V 5 bases and J 2 bases; bases outside gene matches: 6. Per the germline V gene, CDR1 is SGDLS and CDR2 is YYNGEE. CDR3 in amino acids: CASSSGAHAYNEQFF. The DNA for the CDR3 is TGTGCCAGCAGTAGCGGGGCCCACGCCTACAATGAGCAGTTCTTC.

The table lists this clonotype with a few counts. The rearrangement links TRBV30 to TRBJ2-7, with a weak D call TRBD1 (6 bases). Germline V gene data show CDR1 as GTSNPN and CDR2 as SVGIG (reference sequence). The CDR3 runs to 14 residues. V shed 0 bases and J shed 2 bases, with 11 bases lying between them. The CDR3 sequence: CAWSVGRGTYEQYF. In nucleotides, the CDR3 is TGTGCCTGGAGTGTAGGCAGGGGTACCTACGAGCAGTACTTC.

This chain joins TRBV15 and TRBJ1-1; D ambiguous. CDR1 is LNHNV, CDR2 YYDKDF, per germline (reference sequence). CDR3 length equals 14 residues. V lost 0 bases and J 1 base, leaving 6 bases between the germline ends. CDR3 amino acids: CATSRDRENTEAFF. The CDR3 region has the DNA TGTGCCACCAGCAGAGATCGTGAGAACACTGAAGCTTTCTTT.

This clonotype occurred many times. The chain is built from TRBV11-3 and TRBJ1-1; 9 bases are shared with TRBD1. Per the germline V gene, CDR1 is SGHNT and CDR2 is YENEEA. There are 14 residues in the CDR3. V shed 4 bases, J shed 5 bases, and the junction held 5 bases outside the gene matches. CDR3 coding DNA: TGTGCCAGCAGCTCTGGACAGGGGAGGACTGAAGCTTTCTTT. Translation: CASSSGQGRTEAFF.

About this clonotype: A much bigger clone sits one base away, suggesting this may be a read error. The chain carries TRBV2 and TRBJ2-7; the D is unclear. The CDR3 length is 10 residues. In germline, CDR1 is SNHLY, CDR2 FYNNEI. CDR3 loop: CASRVNERYF. The CDR3 DNA reads as TGTGCCAGCAGGGTCAACGAGCGGTACTTC.

The chain has TRBV20-1 and TRBJ2-3, with TRBD2 matching 7 bases. V dropped 5 bases and J dropped 4; count of bases not matched to a gene: 3. Per germline, CDR1 DFQATT and CDR2 SNEGSKA (reference sequence). The CDR3 length is 12 residues. CDR3 nucleotides: TGCAGTGCTGGGAGGGCCTCAGATACGCAGTATTTT. It encodes CSAGRASDTQYF.

The chain links TRBV3-1 to TRBJ2-7; D is possibly TRBD2 (7 bases). Germline V lookup: CDR1 LGHDT, CDR2 YNNKEL (reference sequence). Trimming took off 4 bases at V and 5 bases at J, with 24 bases between the two ends. CDR3 length: 17 amino acids. CDR3 sequence: CASSRARGLRGGHEQYF. Written as DNA, the CDR3 is TGTGCCAGCAGCCGCGCCCGGGGGCTCCGCGGGGGCCACGAGCAGTACTTC.

This clonotype showed up many times. The V call is TRBV5-4, the J call TRBJ1-1; D not resolved. This CDR3 has 17 amino acids. Germline CDR1 reads SGHNT; CDR2 reads YYREEE (reference sequence). Trimming took off 0 bases at V and 7 bases at J, with 22 bases between the two ends. CDR3 protein: CASSLAEGGPPSNEAFF. The CDR3 DNA sequence: TGTGCCAGCAGCTTGGCAGAAGGTGGTCCACCTTCTAATGAAGCTTTCTTT.

This clonotype showed up many times. The J gene is TRBJ1-2, the V gene TRBV19; D perhaps matches TRBD1 (6 bases). The germline CDR1 and CDR2 sequences are LNHDA and SQIVND (reference sequence). Trimming removed 5 bases from V and 8 bases from J, with 12 bases in between. The CDR3 consists of 12 residues. The CDR3: CASSFAGDGYTF. CDR3 nucleotide sequence: TGTGCCAGTAGTTTCGCAGGGGACGGCTACACCTTC.

In regard to this clonotype: One end of the junction is discordant with germline, which a read error may explain. The chain is built from TRBV6-5 and TRBJ2-7; maybe TRBD2 (6 bases). The germline CDR1 and CDR2 sequences are MNHEY and SVGAGI. CDR3 length equals 13 residues. The CDR3 sequence is CASGYGGLYEQYF. The CDR3 nucleotides read TGTGCCAGCGGTTATGGAGGGCTCTACGAGCAGTACTTC.

This chain uses TRBV7-6 with TRBJ2-3, with TRBD1 matching over 9 bases. Germline CDR1 is SGHVS and CDR2 is FNYEAQ. Trimming cost V 5 bases and J 6 bases; bases outside gene matches: 6. This CDR3 spans 14 amino acids. The CDR3: CASSRDRVADTQYF. CDR3 DNA: TGTGCCAGCAGCCGGGACAGGGTCGCGGATACGCAGTATTTT.

This chain uses TRBV4-2 with TRBJ1-4; D remains unclear. The V gene's germline CDR1 is LGHNA and CDR2 YNFKEQ. The ends were cut back, 3 bases at V and 6 bases at J, with 11 bases in the middle. The CDR3 runs to 14 residues. This CDR3 is CASSQETGYEKLFF. As DNA, the CDR3 is TGTGCCAGCAGCCAGGAGACGGGGTATGAAAAACTGTTTTTT.